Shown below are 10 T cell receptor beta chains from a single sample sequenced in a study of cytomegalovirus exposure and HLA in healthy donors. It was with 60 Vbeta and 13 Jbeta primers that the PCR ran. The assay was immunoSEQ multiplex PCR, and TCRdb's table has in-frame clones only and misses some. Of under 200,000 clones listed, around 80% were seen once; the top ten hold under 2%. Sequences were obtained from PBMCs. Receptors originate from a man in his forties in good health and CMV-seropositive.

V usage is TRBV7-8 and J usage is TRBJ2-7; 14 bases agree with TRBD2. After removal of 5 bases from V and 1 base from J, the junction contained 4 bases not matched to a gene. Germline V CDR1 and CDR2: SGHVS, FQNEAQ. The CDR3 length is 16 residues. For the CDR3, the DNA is TGTGCCAGCAGCCCGGGACTAGCGGGAGTTTCCTACGAGCAGTACTTC. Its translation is CASSPGLAGVSYEQYF.

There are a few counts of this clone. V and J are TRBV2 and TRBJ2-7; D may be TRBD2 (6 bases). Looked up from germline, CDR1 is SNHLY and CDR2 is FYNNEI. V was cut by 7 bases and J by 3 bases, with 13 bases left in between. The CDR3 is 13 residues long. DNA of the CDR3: TGTGCCAGCAAGCGGGTGGATAACTACGAGCAGTACTTC. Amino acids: CASKRVDNYEQYF.

The CDR3 protein is CASSLSEGSIVYEQYF. The DNA for the CDR3 is TGTGCCAGCAGTTTATCTGAGGGTTCAATCGTCTACGAGCAGTACTTC. The chain couples TRBV27 to TRBJ2-7; a weak D match, TRBD2 (5 bases). CDR3 size: 16 residues. Per germline, CDR1 MNHEY and CDR2 SMNVEV (reference sequence). V dropped 0 bases and J dropped 3 bases, with 15 bases sitting between them.

CDR3 loop: CASSGTSRGGDYGYTF. In DNA form, the CDR3 reads TGTGCCAGCAGTGGTACGAGTAGGGGTGGGGACTATGGCTACACCTTC. V gene TRBV2 combines with J gene TRBJ1-2; TRBD1 is a possible D gene (5 bases). Trimming pared 4 bases from V and 3 bases from J, leaving 18 bases between. Germline loops: CDR1 SNHLY, CDR2 FYNNEI. The CDR3 contains 16 residues.

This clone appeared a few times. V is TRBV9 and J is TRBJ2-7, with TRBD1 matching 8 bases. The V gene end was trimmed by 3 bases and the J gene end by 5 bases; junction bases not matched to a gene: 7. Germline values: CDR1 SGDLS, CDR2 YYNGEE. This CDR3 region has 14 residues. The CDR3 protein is CASSAGQGHHEQYF. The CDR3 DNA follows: TGTGCCAGCAGCGCTGGACAGGGTCACCACGAGCAGTACTTC.

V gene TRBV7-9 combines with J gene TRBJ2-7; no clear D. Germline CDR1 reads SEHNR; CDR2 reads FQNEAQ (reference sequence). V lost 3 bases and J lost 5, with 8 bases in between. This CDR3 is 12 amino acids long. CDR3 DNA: TGTGCCAGCAGCTTCACCAGAAACGAGCAGTACTTC. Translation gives CASSFTRNEQYF.

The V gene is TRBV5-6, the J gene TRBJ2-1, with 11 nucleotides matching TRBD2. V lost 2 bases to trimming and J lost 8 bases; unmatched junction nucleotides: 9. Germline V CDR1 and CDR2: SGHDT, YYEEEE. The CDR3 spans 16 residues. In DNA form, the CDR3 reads TGTGCCAGCAGCTTCCGGACTAGCGGGTGGCGGGATGAGCAGTTCTTC. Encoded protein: CASSFRTSGWRDEQFF.

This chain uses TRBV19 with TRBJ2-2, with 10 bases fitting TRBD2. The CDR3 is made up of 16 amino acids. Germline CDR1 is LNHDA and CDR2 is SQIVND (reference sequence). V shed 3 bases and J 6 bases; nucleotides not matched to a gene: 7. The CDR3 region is CASSIPRTSGSGELFF. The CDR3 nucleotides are TGTGCCAGTAGTATTCCACGGACTAGCGGATCCGGGGAGCTGTTTTTT. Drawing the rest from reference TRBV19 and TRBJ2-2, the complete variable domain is DGGITQSPKYLFRKEGQNVTLSCEQNLNHDAMYWYRQDPGQGLRLIYYSQIVNDFQKGDIAEGYSVSREKKESFPLTVTSAQKNPTAFYLCASSIPRTSGSGELFFGEGSRLTVL.

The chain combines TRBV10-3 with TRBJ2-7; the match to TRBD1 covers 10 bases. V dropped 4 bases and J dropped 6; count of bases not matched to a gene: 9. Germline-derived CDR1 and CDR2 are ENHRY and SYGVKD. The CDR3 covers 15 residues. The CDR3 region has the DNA TGTGCCATCAGTGCGACCGGGACAGGGGCCGGCGAGCAGTACTTC. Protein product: CAISATGTGAGEQYF.

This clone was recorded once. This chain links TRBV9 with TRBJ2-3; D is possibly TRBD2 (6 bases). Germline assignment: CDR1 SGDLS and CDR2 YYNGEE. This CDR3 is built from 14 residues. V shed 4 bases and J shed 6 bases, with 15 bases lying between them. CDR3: CASSLGTSADTQYF. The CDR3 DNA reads TGTGCCAGCAGCTTAGGGACTTCCGCCGATACGCAGTATTTT.